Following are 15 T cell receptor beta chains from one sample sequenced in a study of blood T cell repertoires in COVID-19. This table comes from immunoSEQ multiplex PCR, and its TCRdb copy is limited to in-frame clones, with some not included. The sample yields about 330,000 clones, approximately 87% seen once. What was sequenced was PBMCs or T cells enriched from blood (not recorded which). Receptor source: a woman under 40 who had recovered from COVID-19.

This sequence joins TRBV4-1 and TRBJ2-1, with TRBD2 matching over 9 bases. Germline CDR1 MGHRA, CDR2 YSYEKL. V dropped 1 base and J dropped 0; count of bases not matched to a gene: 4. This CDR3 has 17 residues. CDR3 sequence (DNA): TGCGCCAGCAGCCAAGGGCTAGCGGGGAGCTCCTACAATGAGCAGTTCTTC. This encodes CASSQGLAGSSYNEQFF.

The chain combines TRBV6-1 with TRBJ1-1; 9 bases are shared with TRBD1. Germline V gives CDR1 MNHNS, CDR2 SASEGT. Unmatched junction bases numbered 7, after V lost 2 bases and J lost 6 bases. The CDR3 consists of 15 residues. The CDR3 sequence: CASSEMEYRGPEAFF. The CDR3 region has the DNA TGTGCCAGCAGTGAAATGGAGTACAGGGGGCCTGAAGCTTTCTTT.

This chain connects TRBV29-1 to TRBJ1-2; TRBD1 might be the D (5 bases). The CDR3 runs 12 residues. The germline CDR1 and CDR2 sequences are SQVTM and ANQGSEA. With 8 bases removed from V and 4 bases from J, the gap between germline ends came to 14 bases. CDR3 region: CSLDGGSYGYTF. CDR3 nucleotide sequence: TGCAGCCTCGACGGGGGGAGCTATGGCTACACCTTC.

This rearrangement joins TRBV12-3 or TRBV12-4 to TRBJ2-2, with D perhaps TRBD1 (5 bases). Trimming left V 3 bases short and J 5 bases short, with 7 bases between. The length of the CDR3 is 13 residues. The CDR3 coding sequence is TGTGCCAGCAGTTTGGACATTACCGGGGAGCTGTTTTTT. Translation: CASSLDITGELFF.

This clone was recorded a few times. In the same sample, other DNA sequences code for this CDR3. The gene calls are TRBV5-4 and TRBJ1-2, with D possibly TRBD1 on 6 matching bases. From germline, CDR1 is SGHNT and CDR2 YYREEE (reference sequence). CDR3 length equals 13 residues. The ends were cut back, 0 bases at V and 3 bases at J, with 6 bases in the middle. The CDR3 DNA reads TGTGCCAGCAGCTTGGGACAGGACTATGGCTACACCTTC. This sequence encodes CASSLGQDYGYTF.

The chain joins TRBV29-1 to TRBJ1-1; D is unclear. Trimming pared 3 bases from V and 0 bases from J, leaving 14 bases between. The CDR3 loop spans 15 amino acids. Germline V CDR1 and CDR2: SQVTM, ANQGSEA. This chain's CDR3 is CSVDRQANLNTEAFF. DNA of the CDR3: TGCAGCGTTGATCGGCAGGCCAACCTGAACACTGAAGCTTTCTTT.

This chain's CDR3 is CASTSSWGVDGYTF. The CDR3 nucleotides read TGTGCCAGCACCTCCTCGTGGGGGGTCGATGGCTACACCTTC. The genes are TRBV2 and TRBJ1-2; tentative D call: TRBD1 (5 bases). The V end lost 7 bases, the J end lost 6 bases, and 18 bases lay between the germline ends. Germline V gene data show CDR1 as SNHLY and CDR2 as FYNNEI. The CDR3 totals 14 residues. Full variable domain (outside the CDR3, taken from reference TRBV2 and TRBJ1-2): EPEVTQTPSHQVTQMGQEVILRCVPISNHLYFYWYRQILGQKVEFLVSFYNNEISEKSEIFDDQFSVERPDGSNFTLKIRSTKLEDSAMYFCASTSSWGVDGYTFGSGTRLTVV.

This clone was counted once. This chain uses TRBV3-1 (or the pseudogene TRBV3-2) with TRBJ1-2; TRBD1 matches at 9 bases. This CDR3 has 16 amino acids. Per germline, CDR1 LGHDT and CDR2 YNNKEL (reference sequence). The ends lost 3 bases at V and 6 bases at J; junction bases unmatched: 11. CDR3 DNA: TGTGCCAGCAGCCACCTATCCGGGACAGGGTGGGATGGCTACACCTTC. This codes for CASSHLSGTGWDGYTF.

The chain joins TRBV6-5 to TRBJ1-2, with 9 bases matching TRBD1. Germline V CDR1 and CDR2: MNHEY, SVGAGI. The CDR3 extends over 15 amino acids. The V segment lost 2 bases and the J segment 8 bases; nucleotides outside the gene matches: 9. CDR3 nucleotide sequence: TGTGCCAGCAGTTACGGGACAGGGAGTTGGAACGGCTACACCTTC. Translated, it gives CASSYGTGSWNGYTF.

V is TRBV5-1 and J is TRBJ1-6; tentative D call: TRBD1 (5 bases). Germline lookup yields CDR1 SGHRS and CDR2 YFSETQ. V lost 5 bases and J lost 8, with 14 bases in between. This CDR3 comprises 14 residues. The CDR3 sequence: CASSSQGADSPLHF. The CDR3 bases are TGCGCCAGCAGTAGCCAGGGTGCGGATTCACCCCTCCACTTT.

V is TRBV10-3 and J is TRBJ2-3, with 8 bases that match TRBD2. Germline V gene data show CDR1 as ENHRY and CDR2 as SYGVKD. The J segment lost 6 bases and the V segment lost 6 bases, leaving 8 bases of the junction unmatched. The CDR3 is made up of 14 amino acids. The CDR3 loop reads CAIRPGLEGDTQYF. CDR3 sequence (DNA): TGTGCCATCAGACCGGGACTAGAGGGCGATACGCAGTATTTT.

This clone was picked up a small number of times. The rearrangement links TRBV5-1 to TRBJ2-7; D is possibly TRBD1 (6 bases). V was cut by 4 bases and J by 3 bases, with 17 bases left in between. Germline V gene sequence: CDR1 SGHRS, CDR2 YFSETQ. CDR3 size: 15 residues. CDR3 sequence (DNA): TGCGCCAGCAGCCCCCGTTGGGGGCGAGGCTACGAGCAGTACTTC. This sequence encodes CASSPRWGRGYEQYF.

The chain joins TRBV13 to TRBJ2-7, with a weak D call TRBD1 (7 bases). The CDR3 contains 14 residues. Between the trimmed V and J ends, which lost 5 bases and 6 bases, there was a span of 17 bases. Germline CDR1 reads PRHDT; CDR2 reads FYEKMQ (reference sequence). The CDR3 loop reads CASSPPRGAREQYF. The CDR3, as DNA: TGTGCCAGCAGCCCGCCCAGGGGGGCTCGCGAGCAGTACTTC.

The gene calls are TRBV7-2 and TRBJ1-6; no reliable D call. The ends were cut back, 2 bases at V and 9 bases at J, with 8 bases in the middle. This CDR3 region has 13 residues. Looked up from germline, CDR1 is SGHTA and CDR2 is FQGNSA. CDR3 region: CASSLLSGSPLHF. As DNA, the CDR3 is TGTGCCAGCAGCTTATTGAGCGGTTCACCCCTCCACTTT.

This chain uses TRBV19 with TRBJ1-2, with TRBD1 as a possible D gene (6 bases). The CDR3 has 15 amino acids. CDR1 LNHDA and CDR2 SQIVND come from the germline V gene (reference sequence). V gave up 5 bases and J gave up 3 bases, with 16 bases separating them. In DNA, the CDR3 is TGTGCCAGTAGTCCGGACAGCCTTTTTTACTATGGCTACACCTTC. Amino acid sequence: CASSPDSLFYYGYTF.